This TCR beta chain came from a study of identifying expanded T cells in peripheral blood. Broader study findings: About 1.2 clones differed between technical replicates, versus around 15 and 19 over time. Two-week clone count variance significantly increased as total template count grew.

The germline gives CDR1 LNHDA, CDR2 SQIVND (reference sequence). Losses at the gene ends were 3 bases for V and 5 bases for J; bases not matched to a gene: 5. This CDR3 region has 15 residues. As to this clone: Its specificity is not known.

Measured with immunoSEQ multiplex PCR; TCRdb has only the in-frame clones, and not every one. The sample lists about 76,000 clones, about four fifths occurring once. Collection occurred without any documented infections or immune events in donors. V gene TRBV19 combines with J gene TRBJ1-4; the match to TRBD1 covers 8 bases. The TCR originated in a person aged 18 to 75 in good health. Sequenced material: blood. In DNA, the CDR3 is TGTGCCAGTAGTATTCAGACAGGGGAAAATGAAAAACTGTTTTTT. Translation: CASSIQTGENEKLFF.